Below, 9 T cell receptor beta chains from the same sample are listed, as sequenced in a study of PD-1 blockade in classical Hodgkin lymphoma (TCRdb year 2020). The time point label, read with the paper, signifies: cycle 1 day 1 (C1D1), immediately before nivolumab initiation. Relapse after autologous stem cell transplantation had occurred in all trial patients, and cohorts A, B and C were distinguished by prior brentuximab vedotin exposure. Library preparation used the immunoSEQ multiplex PCR assay. TCRdb holds this immuneACCESS table with in-frame rearrangements only. Some clones are missing; in checked studies, unresolved V genes explain under half, and the rest has no known cause. The sample table shows around 42,000 clones, and around two thirds are seen once. 2.5% to 3.5% of the sample belongs to the ten largest clones. The sample consisted of peripheral blood mononuclear cells (PBMCs), taken at baseline. The source of these receptors is a human donor with classical Hodgkin lymphoma.

This rearrangement joins TRBV11-2 to TRBJ2-7; weak D call: TRBD2 (6 bases). CDR3 length equals 14 residues. V was clipped by 3 bases and J by 7 bases, with 16 bases between them. Germline lookup yields CDR1 SGHAT and CDR2 FQNNGV. The CDR3 here is CASSFGGTSREQYF. The DNA for the CDR3 is TGTGCCAGCAGCTTTGGCGGGACCTCTCGGGAGCAGTACTTC.

J is TRBJ2-3 and V is TRBV5-1; weak D call: TRBD1 (7 bases). Trimming removed 0 bases from V and 5 bases from J, with 10 bases in between. Germline values: CDR1 SGHRS, CDR2 YFSETQ. The CDR3 extends over 14 amino acids. The CDR3 here is CASSLGQGGDTQYF. The CDR3 DNA is TGCGCCAGCAGCTTGGGACAGGGAGGAGATACGCAGTATTTT.

The chain employs TRBV13 and TRBJ2-7; a weak D match, TRBD1 (6 bases). Deletions cut 0 bases from V and 0 bases from J, with 9 bases between. The length of the CDR3 is 15 residues. From germline, CDR1 is PRHDT and CDR2 FYEKMQ (reference sequence). The CDR3 nucleotides are TGTGCCAGCAGCTTAGGAACAGGGATCTCCTACGAGCAGTACTTC. Its protein product is CASSLGTGISYEQYF. The whole variable domain, remainder taken from reference TRBV13 and TRBJ2-7, is AAGVIQSPRHLIKEKRETATLKCYPIPRHDTVYWYQQGPGQDPQFLISFYEKMQSDKGSIPDRFSAQQFSDYHSELNMSSLELGDSALYFCASSLGTGISYEQYFGPGTRLTVT.

This clone was seen just once. This CDR3 reads CASSFWGSSYEQYF. The CDR3 nucleotides are TGTGCCAGCAGCTTTTGGGGGAGCTCCTACGAGCAGTACTTC. The gene calls are TRBV11-2 and TRBJ2-7, with D perhaps given as TRBD1 or TRBD2 (5 bases each). The CDR3 totals 14 residues. Germline-derived CDR1 and CDR2 are SGHAT and FQNNGV. V was pared by 3 bases and J by 0 bases, with 9 bases between.

The chain joins TRBV4-1 to TRBJ1-2; no firm D call. This CDR3 has 12 residues. Germline V lookup: CDR1 MGHRA, CDR2 YSYEKL. Trimming removed 3 bases at V and 5 bases at J, with 7 bases between. In DNA form, the CDR3 reads TGCGCCAGCAGCCACGAAAGGTATGGCTACACCTTC. The encoded protein is CASSHERYGYTF.

This clone was observed a single time. The chain uses TRBV7-2 and TRBJ2-7; D is possibly TRBD1 or TRBD2 (5 bases each). This CDR3 region has 15 residues. Trimming left V 1 base short and J 1 base short, with 11 bases between. Per the germline V gene, CDR1 is SGHTA and CDR2 is FQGNSA. CDR3 protein: CASSLGGFGSYEQYF. CDR3 DNA: TGTGCCAGCAGCTTAGGGGGGTTTGGATCCTACGAGCAGTACTTC.

This chain links TRBV4-3 with TRBJ1-2; a weak D match, TRBD1 (5 bases). The CDR3 is made up of 16 amino acids. With 0 bases removed from V and 6 bases from J, the gap between germline ends came to 17 bases. Per the germline V gene, CDR1 is LGHNA and CDR2 is YSLEER. The CDR3 nucleotides are TGCGCCAGCAGCCAAGATCGGGGGGGACTATTGGATGGCTACACCTTC. This codes for CASSQDRGGLLDGYTF.

This clone was found a few times. V gene TRBV9 combines with J gene TRBJ2-1; 10 nucleotides align to TRBD2. The CDR3 is 16 residues long. In germline, CDR1 is SGDLS, CDR2 YYNGEE. Trimming removed 4 bases from V and 9 bases from J; junction bases left unmatched: 13. The CDR3 region is CASSPLSGGASVEQFF. The CDR3 DNA is TGTGCCAGCAGCCCCCTAAGCGGGGGGGCCTCTGTTGAGCAGTTCTTC.

The chain is built from TRBV6-5 and TRBJ2-6, with 7 bases aligning to TRBD2. The germline V gene encodes CDR1 MNHEY and CDR2 SVGAGI. CDR3 length: 13 residues. Trimming removed 8 bases from V and 4 bases from J; junction bases left unmatched: 2. In nucleotides, the CDR3 is TGTGCCAGCCGGGGGGTAGGGGCCAACGTCCTGACTTTC. This encodes CASRGVGANVLTF.